This T cell receptor (beta chain) originates from a study of T-cell reconstitution after alpha-beta-depleted transplantation in children. Only a few counts were recorded for this clonotype. Trimming shortened V by 0 bases and J by 6 bases, and 12 bases separated the two germline ends. The germline gives CDR1 LNHNV, CDR2 YYDKDF (reference sequence). The CDR3 totals 14 residues. A TCRbeta library incorporating unique molecular identifiers was prepared. TCRdb reanalysed the PCR reads using MiXCR and keeps one entry per CDR3 protein. The repertoire has hundreds of thousands of distinct CDR3 sequences, less than 20% of them found once; the top ten carry approximately 5%.

The sequences come from PBMCs, mostly from graft donor cells, collected 360 days after TCRalphabeta/CD19-depleted stem cell transplant. The receptor comes from a male patient younger than 18 who had a stem cell transplant for acute lymphoblastic leukemia, so the T cells may come from the graft donor. The chain employs TRBV15 and TRBJ2-7; D unclear. CDR3 sequence (DNA): TGTGCCACCAGCAGAGATCCCCTCTGGGGCGAGCAGTACTTC. It yields the protein CATSRDPLWGEQYF.